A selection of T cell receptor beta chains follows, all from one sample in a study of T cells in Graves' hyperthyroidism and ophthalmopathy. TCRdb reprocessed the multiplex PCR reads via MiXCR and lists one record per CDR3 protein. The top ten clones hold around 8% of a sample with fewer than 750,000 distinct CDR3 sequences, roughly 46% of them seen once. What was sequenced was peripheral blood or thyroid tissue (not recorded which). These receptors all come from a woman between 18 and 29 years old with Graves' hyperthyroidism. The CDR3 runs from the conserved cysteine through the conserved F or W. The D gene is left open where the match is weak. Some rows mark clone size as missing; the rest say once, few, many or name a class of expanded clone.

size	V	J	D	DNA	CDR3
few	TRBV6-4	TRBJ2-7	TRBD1	TGTGCCAGCAGTCGGGACAGGGAAACTTACTACGAGCAGTACTTC	CASSRDRETYYEQYF
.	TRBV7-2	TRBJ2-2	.	TGTGCCAGCAGCTCACTCCCCCGGAGGAACACCGGGGAGCTGTTTTTT	CASSSLPRRNTGELFF
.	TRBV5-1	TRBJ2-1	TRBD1	TGCGCCAGCAACCCAGGGGGCATTGAGCAGTTCTTC	CASNPGGIEQFF
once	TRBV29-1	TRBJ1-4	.	TGCAGCGTTGAAGAAGGGGGGAGGAAAAAACTGTTTTTT	CSVEEGGRKKLFF
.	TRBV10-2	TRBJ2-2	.	TGCGCCAGCAGCGGGGGAGGCGCGAACACCGGGGAGCTGTTTTTT	CASSGGGANTGELFF
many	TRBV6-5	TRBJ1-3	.	TGTGCCAGCAGTTACGGGACGCCCGACTCTGGAAACACCATATATTTT	CASSYGTPDSGNTIYF
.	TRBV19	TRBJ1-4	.	TGTGCCAGTAGTATATCACCGGGAGGAGAAAAACTGTTTTTT	CASSISPGGEKLFF
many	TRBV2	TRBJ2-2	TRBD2	TGTGCCAGCAGTGGAGGACTAGCAGAAACCGGGGAGCTGTTTTTT	CASSGGLAETGELFF
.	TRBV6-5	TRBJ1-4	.	TGTGCCAGCAGTTACTCGATGACAGCGGCAACTAATGAAAAACTGTTTTTT	CASSYSMTAATNEKLFF
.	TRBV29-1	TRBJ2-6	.	TGCAGCGTTGAAGATCGCGGGGCCAACGTCCTGACTTTC	CSVEDRGANVLTF
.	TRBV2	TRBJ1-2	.	TGTGCCAGCAGCACTAGCGGGGGTGGGGATGGCTACACCTTC	CASSTSGGGDGYTF
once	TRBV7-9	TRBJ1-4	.	TGTGCCAGCAGCTTAACCCGGACAGATGAAAAACTGTTTTTT	CASSLTRTDEKLFF
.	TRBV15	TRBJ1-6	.	TGTGCCACCAGCAGCCCTACACGGGGGGGTTCACCCCTCCACTTT	CATSSPTRGGSPLHF
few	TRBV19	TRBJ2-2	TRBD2	TGTGCCACTCAACCGGGACTAGGGGTCCCCGGGGAGCTGTTTTTT	CATQPGLGVPGELFF
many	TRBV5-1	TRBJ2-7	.	TGTGCCAGCAGTTTAGGCCAGGTCTACGAGCAGTACTTC	CASSLGQVYEQYF
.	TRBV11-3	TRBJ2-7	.	TGTGCCAGCAGCATTCAGGGGAGCGAGCAGTACTTC	CASSIQGSEQYF
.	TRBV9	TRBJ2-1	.	TGTGCCAGCAGCAACCCTTTAGTGCGACCAGGGAGTACCTGGAATGAGCAGTTCTTC	CASSNPLVRPGSTWNEQFF
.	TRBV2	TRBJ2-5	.	TGTGCCAGCAGTGAAGGCGGACCGGCCTTAGAGACCCAGTACTTC	CASSEGGPALETQYF
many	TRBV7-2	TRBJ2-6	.	TGTGCCAGCAGCTTAGGACCCTCTGGGGCCAACGTCCTGACTTTC	CASSLGPSGANVLTF
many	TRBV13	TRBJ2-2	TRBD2	TGTGCCAGCTCACTAGCGAACGGGGAGCTGTTTTTT	CASSLANGELFF
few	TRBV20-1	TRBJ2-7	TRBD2	TGCAGTGCTGAACTAGCGGGAACCCACGAGCAGTACTTC	CSAELAGTHEQYF
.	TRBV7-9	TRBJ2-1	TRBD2	TGCGCCAGCAGCGGACATCTAGCGGGCGGGAATGAGCAGTTCTTC	CASSGHLAGGNEQFF
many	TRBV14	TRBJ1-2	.	TGTGCCAGCAGCCAAGTTCGTGGGTATGGCTACACCTTC	CASSQVRGYGYTF
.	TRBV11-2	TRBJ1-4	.	TGTGCCAGCAGCTTAGATCGGAGGACGGGGGCCGAAAAACTGTTTTTT	CASSLDRRTGAEKLFF
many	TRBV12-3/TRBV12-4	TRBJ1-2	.	TGTGCCAGCAGGGACGCGGGGGTCAGGGGATCCTATGGCTACACCTTC	CASRDAGVRGSYGYTF
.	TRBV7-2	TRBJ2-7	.	TGTGCCAGCAGCGGTCGGGGCGCAGCCTACGAGCAGTACTTC	CASSGRGAAYEQYF
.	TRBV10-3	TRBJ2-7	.	TGTGCCATCAGTAGGACGGGGGCCACCTACGAGCAGTACTTC	CAISRTGATYEQYF
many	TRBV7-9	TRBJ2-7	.	TGTGCCAGCAGCTTAGGGGACGGAGGCGGGGCCTACGAGCAGTACTTC	CASSLGDGGGAYEQYF
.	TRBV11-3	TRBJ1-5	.	TGTGCCAGCAGCTTTTCCTACGAGCATTTT	CASSFSYEHF
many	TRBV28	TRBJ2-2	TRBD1	TGTGCCAGCCACGGACAGGGCACGAACACCGGGGAGCTGTTTTTT	CASHGQGTNTGELFF
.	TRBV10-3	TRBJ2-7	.	TGTGCCATCAGTGAGCTCACGGGCCTCTACGAGCAGTACTTC	CAISELTGLYEQYF
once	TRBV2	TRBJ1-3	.	TGTGCCAGCAGTGAAGACAGTGCTGGAAACACCATATATTTT	CASSEDSAGNTIYF
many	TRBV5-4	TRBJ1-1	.	TGTGCCAGCAGCTTGGGCGTACACACTGAAGCTTTCTTT	CASSLGVHTEAFF
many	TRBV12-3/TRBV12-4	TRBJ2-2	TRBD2	TGTGCCAGCAGACAAAGCGGGAGTAGGTACACCGGGGAGCTGTTTTTT	CASRQSGSRYTGELFF
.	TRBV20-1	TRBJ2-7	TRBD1	TGCAGTGCTTTGTGGGACAGGGGAATCTACGAGCAGTACTTC	CSALWDRGIYEQYF
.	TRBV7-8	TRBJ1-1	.	TGTGCCAGCAGCTTAGGACTAGCGGGCCCTGAAGCTTTCTTT	CASSLGLAGPEAFF
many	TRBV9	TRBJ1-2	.	TGTGCCAGCAGCGACAGGGCCTTTGGTGGCTACACCTTC	CASSDRAFGGYTF
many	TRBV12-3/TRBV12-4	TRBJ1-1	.	TGTGCCAGCAGTTTAGGAAAGGGGGTTGTCGGCACTGAAGCTTTCTTT	CASSLGKGVVGTEAFF
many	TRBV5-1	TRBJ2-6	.	TGCGCCAGCAGCCCCGAGGGGGGGTTGTTCTCTGGGGCCAACGTCCTGACTTTC	CASSPEGGLFSGANVLTF
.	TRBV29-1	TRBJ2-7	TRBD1	TGCAGCGTTGAAATATGGGACAGGGCATTCTACGAGCAGTACTTC	CSVEIWDRAFYEQYF
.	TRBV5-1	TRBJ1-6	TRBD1	TGCGCCAGCGGGACAGGACAGGACCTCTATAATTCACCCCTCCACTTT	CASGTGQDLYNSPLHF
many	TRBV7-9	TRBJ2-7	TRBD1	TGTGCCAGCAGCTCGTACAGGGGCAGTAAGTTTTACGAGCAGTACTTC	CASSSYRGSKFYEQYF
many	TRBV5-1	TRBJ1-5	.	TGCGCCAGCAGCTCGTCCCCACAGGGAGACAATCAGCCCCAGCATTTT	CASSSSPQGDNQPQHF
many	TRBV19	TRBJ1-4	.	TGTGCCAGTAGTCTTCTAAATGAAAAACTGTTTTTT	CASSLLNEKLFF
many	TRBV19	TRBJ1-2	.	TGTGCCAGTAGTAGAAGGGAGGAATTATCGGAGGGCTACACCTTC	CASSRREELSEGYTF